In this sample, the clone carrying this T cell receptor (beta chain) turned up once. What it binds is unknown. CDR3 length: 17 amino acids. J lost 0 bases, V lost 4 bases, and 9 bases had no gene match. The V gene's germline CDR1 is SGHDT and CDR2 YYEEEE. This sample stems from a study of cytomegalovirus exposure and HLA in healthy donors. As for the study in general: Across roughly 400 genotyped donors, over 70% landed in the Caucasian-associated ancestry cluster.

The PCR ran on 60 Vbeta and 13 Jbeta primers. Only in-frame clones appear in the TCRdb table, and some are missing; sequencing was by immunoSEQ multiplex PCR. The sample records about 160,000 clones, around two thirds being singletons. Study conclusions and caveats: Reportedly, diagnosis of cytomegalovirus status by the classifier showed high specificity and sensitivity. Altogether, 150 or so TCR beta chains were recorded as cytomegalovirus-associated. Association with HLA alleles at 0.05 false discovery rate was found for roughly 17,000 TCR beta sequences in a later analysis.

V usage is TRBV5-6 and J usage is TRBJ1-5, with TRBD1 matching 8 bases. Sequenced material: PBMCs. The sequence was obtained from a woman younger than 30 in good health and CMV-seronegative. As DNA, the CDR3 is TGTGCCAGCAGCCTTACAGGGGGACCTTATAGCAATCAGCCCCAGCATTTT. Encoded protein: CASSLTGGPYSNQPQHF.